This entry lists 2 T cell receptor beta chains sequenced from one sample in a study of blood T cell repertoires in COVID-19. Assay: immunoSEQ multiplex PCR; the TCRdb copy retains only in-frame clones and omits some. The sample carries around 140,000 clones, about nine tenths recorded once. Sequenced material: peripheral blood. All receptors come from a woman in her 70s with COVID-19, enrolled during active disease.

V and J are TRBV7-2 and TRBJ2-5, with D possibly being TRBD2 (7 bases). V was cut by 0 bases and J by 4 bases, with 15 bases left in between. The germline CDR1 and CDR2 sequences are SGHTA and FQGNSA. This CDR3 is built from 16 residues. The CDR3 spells CASSLAGGAWGETQYF. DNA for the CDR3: TGTGCCAGCAGCTTAGCGGGGGGGGCATGGGGAGAGACCCAGTACTTC.

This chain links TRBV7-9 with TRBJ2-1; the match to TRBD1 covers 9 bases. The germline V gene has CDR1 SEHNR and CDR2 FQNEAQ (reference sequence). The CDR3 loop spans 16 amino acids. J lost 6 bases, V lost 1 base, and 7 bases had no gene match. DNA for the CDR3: TGTGCCAGCAGCTTAGTTGACAGGGGGGGTGGCAATGAGCAGTTCTTC. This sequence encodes CASSLVDRGGGNEQFF.